This T cell receptor (beta chain) was captured in a study of blood T cell repertoires in COVID-19. Study-wide background: Acute and convalescent COVID-19 samples came from the United States, Italy and Spain. PBMCs, B-cell-depleted T cells, or T cells were the source of the cDNA or gDNA that made up the material.

Per the original data handling: Amplified reference gene primers provided the basis for estimating nucleated cell counts. Sequencing was performed with immunoSEQ multiplex PCR; in TCRdb, only in-frame clones are kept and a portion is missing. V and J calls and clone size are given by that table; D and trimming were obtained from the DNA. The sample contains around 200,000 clones, about 86% of which appear only once. The germline CDR1 and CDR2 sequences are KGHDR and SFDVKD. Trimming pared 9 bases from V and 7 bases from J, leaving 21 bases between. The CDR3 runs to 15 residues. Sequenced material: peripheral blood. This rearrangement joins TRBV24-1 to TRBJ2-1; perhaps TRBD2 as D (5 bases). This TCR was recovered from a man aged 45-60 years with active or convalescent COVID-19. The DNA for the CDR3 is TGTGCCACCCCAGGACGGACTGGTGAGGGAAATGAGCAGTTCTTC. It translates to CATPGRTGEGNEQFF.